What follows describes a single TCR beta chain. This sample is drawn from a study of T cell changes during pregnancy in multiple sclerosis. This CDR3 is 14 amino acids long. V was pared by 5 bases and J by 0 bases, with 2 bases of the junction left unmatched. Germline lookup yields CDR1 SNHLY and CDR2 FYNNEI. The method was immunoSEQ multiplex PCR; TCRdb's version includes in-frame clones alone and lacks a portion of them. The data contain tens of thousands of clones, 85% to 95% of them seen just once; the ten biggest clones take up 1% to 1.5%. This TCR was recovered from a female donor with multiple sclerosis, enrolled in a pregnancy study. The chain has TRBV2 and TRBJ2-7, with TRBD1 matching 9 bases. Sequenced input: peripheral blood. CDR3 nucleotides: TGTGCCAGCAGTAGGGACAGGGCCTCCTACGAGCAGTACTTC. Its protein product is CASSRDRASYEQYF.